This T cell receptor beta chain was sequenced in a study of shared clonotypes between healthy human individuals. The germline V and J ends were trimmed by 0 bases and 4 bases, with 12 bases remaining between them. This CDR3 spans 15 amino acids. Per the germline V gene, CDR1 is SGHRS and CDR2 is YFSETQ. The test was conducted at deep level. Here immunoSEQ multiplex PCR was the method, and the copy in TCRdb shows in-frame clones only, minus some. Here the sample spans roughly 2.4 million clones, approximately 96% being singletons. Donors were healthy HIV-negative adults without recent acute infections or vaccinations. As for this clone: The antigen is undetermined.

Study-level results: Among non-shared clonotypes, generation probabilities were lower than among those shared by all four donors.

The chain combines TRBV5-1 with TRBJ2-3; a weak D match, TRBD2 (5 bases). This clonotype was obtained from a man aged 18 to 29 in good health. Sample: naive CD4+ T cells sorted from blood. Subset denoted: CD45RA+ positively selected. This CDR3 reads CASSLGLALSDTQYF. In nucleotides, the CDR3 is TGCGCCAGCAGCTTGGGCCTAGCTCTCTCAGATACGCAGTATTTT.